Below, 7 T cell receptor beta chains from the same sample are listed, as sequenced in a study of blood T cell repertoires in COVID-19. Assay: immunoSEQ multiplex PCR; the TCRdb copy retains only in-frame clones and omits some. The profile shows 250,000 to 300,000 clones, under 90% of them singletons. Source material: PBMCs or T cells enriched from blood (not recorded which). These receptors originate from a man between 18 and 35 years old who had recovered from COVID-19.

The chain couples TRBV5-6 to TRBJ2-1; TRBD2 matches 10 bases. Germline lookup yields CDR1 SGHDT and CDR2 YYEEEE. The CDR3 runs 17 residues. Germline trimming cut 2 bases from V and 7 bases from J; bases unmatched to any gene: 12. CDR3 residues: CASSFQSRTSGQNEQFF. The CDR3 nucleotides read TGTGCCAGCAGCTTTCAAAGTCGGACTAGCGGTCAGAATGAGCAGTTCTTC.

The chain recombines TRBV7-2 with TRBJ2-5, with TRBD2 matching over 11 bases. Germline V gene sequence: CDR1 SGHTA, CDR2 FQGNSA. Trimming cost V 5 bases and J 2 bases; bases outside gene matches: 7. The CDR3 runs to 16 residues. CDR3 coding DNA: TGTGCCAGCAGCCCTCCGGGACTAGCGGAACAAGAGACCCAGTACTTC. Amino acid sequence: CASSPPGLAEQETQYF.

The chain is built from TRBV3-1 (or the pseudogene TRBV3-2) and TRBJ1-1; 10 nucleotides align to TRBD1. CDR3 length: 13 residues. Germline V lookup: CDR1 LGHDT, CDR2 YNNKEL (reference sequence). The V and J ends lost 3 bases and 5 bases, in that order; junction bases with no gene match: 0. CDR3 loop: CASSQDRGTEAFF. As DNA, the CDR3 is TGTGCCAGCAGCCAGGACAGGGGGACTGAAGCTTTCTTT.

The chain combines TRBV18 with TRBJ1-2; 8 bases map to TRBD1. Germline V CDR1 and CDR2: KGHSH, LQKENI. Germline trimming cut 3 bases from V and 1 base from J; bases unmatched to any gene: 7. This CDR3 contains 16 residues. CDR3 in DNA: TGTGCCAGCTCACCCGGTCCAGGGGGCGTTAACTATGGCTACACCTTC. It encodes CASSPGPGGVNYGYTF.

The chain couples TRBV5-4 to TRBJ2-3; 10 bases are shared with TRBD2. Trimming cost V 4 bases and J 2 bases; bases outside gene matches: 7. Germline V gene data show CDR1 as SGHNT and CDR2 as YYREEE (reference sequence). The CDR3 is 16 residues long. The CDR3 DNA sequence: TGTGCCAGCAGCACGCAGCGGGGGGGGGTCACAGATACGCAGTATTTT. Translated: CASSTQRGGVTDTQYF. The full variable domain, its missing parts supplied by reference TRBV5-4 and TRBJ2-3, is ETGVTQSPTHLIKTRGQQVTLRCSSQSGHNTVSWYQQALGQGPQFIFQYYREEENGRGNFPPRFSGLQFPNYSSELNVNALELDDSALYLCASSTQRGGVTDTQYFGPGTRLTVL.

The chain recombines TRBV19 with TRBJ1-5, with D possibly being TRBD1 (6 bases). The ends were cut back, 4 bases at V and 6 bases at J, with 13 bases in the middle. CDR3 size: 14 residues. Germline assignment: CDR1 LNHDA and CDR2 SQIVND (reference sequence). DNA of the CDR3: TGTGCCAGTAGTACCAACAGGGCGGGTCAGCCCCAGCATTTT. Its protein is CASSTNRAGQPQHF.

V gene TRBV28 combines with J gene TRBJ2-3; 7 bases are shared with TRBD1. Germline loops: CDR1 MDHEN, CDR2 SYDVKM. CDR3 size: 16 residues. Trimming removed 5 bases from V and 1 base from J; junction bases left unmatched: 9. The CDR3 DNA sequence: TGTGCCAGCAGTCCGCAACAGGGGTCTGGCACAGATACGCAGTATTTT. Encoded protein: CASSPQQGSGTDTQYF.